This entry is about one T cell receptor beta chain. Data came from immunoSEQ multiplex PCR; TCRdb stores just in-frame clones and leaves some out. The sample consists of just over 30,000 clones, roughly 87% of them appearing once. These data come from a study of T cell changes during pregnancy in multiple sclerosis. This receptor was identified in a female donor with multiple sclerosis, enrolled in a pregnancy study. Sequenced here: CD8+ T cells from peripheral blood mononuclear cells, sampled in the first trimester of pregnancy.

In DNA, the CDR3 is TGTGCCAGCAGCTTGTTTGTAGGGGGAAACACTGAAGCTTTCTTT. Translating gives CASSLFVGGNTEAFF. The J gene is TRBJ1-1, the V gene TRBV5-8; a weak D match, TRBD1 (6 bases). The CDR3 has 15 residues. V lost 1 base to trimming and J lost 2 bases, with 12 bases between them. Germline CDR1 reads SGHTS; CDR2 reads YDEGEE.